The T cell receptor (beta chain) described here comes from a study of blood T cell repertoires in COVID-19. As for the study in general: COVID-19 samples, acute and convalescent, were from the United States, Italy and Spain. T cells, B-cell-depleted T cells, or PBMCs provided the cDNA or gDNA that served as material.

As originally analysed: By means of reference gene primer amplification, nucleated cell counts were estimated. Sequencing was performed with immunoSEQ multiplex PCR; in TCRdb, only in-frame clones are kept and a portion is missing. V, J and clone size reflect that table, while D and trimming were determined from the DNA. The sample lists 99,000 or so clones, around 74% occurring once. V was pared by 4 bases and J by 5 bases, with 0 bases of the junction left unmatched. Germline CDR1 SGHNT, CDR2 YENEEA. The CDR3 has 12 amino acids. The rearrangement uses TRBV11-3 and TRBJ2-3, with 7 bases that match TRBD1. This clonotype originated in a woman aged 70-85 years with acute or convalescent COVID-19. The sample comprised peripheral blood. The CDR3 region is CASSSGGDTQYF. CDR3 sequence (DNA): TGTGCCAGCAGCTCAGGGGGAGATACGCAGTATTTT.